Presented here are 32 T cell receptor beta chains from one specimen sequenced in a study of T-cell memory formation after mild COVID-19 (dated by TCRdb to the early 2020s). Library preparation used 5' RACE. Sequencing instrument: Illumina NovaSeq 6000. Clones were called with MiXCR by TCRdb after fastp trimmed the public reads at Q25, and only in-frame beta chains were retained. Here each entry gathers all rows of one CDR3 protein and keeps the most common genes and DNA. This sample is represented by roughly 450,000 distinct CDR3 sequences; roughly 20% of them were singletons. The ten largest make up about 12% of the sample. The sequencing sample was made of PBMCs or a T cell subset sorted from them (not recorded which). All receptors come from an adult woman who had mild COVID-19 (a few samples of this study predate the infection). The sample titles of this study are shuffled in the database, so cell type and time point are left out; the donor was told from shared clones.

CDR3 sequence (DNA): TGTGCCAGCAGCTTGGCGGGCGGGGGAAACACTGAAGCTTTCTTT. As protein: CASSLAGGGNTEAFF. The chain joins TRBV5-4 to TRBJ1-1, with D possibly TRBD1 on 5 matching bases. This CDR3 is built from 15 residues. V was cut by 0 bases and J by 2 bases, with 11 bases left in between. The germline V gene encodes CDR1 SGHNT and CDR2 YYREEE (reference sequence).

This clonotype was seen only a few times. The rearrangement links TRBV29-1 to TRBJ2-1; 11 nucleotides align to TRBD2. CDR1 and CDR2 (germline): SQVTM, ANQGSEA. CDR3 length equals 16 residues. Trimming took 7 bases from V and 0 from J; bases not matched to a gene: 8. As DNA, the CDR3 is TGCAGCGCTACCCGACTAGCGGGGAGCTCCTACAATGAGCAGTTCTTC. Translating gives CSATRLAGSSYNEQFF.

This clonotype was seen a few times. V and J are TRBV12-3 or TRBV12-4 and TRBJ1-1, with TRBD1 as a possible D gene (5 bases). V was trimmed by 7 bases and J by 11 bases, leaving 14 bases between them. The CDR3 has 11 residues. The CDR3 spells CASTKGQFAFF. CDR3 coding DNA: TGTGCCAGCACCAAGGGGCAGTTTGCTTTCTTT.

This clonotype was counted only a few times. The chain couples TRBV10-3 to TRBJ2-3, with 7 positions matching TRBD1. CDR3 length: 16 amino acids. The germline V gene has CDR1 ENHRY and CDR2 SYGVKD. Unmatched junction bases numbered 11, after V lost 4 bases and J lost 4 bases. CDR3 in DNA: TGTGCCATCAGTGCGGACAGGCCTGAGGGATCAGATACGCAGTATTTT. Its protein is CAISADRPEGSDTQYF.

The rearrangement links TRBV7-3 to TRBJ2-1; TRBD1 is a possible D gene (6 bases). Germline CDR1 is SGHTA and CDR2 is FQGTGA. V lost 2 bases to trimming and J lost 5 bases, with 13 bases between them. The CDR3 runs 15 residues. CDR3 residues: CASSLFQGSDNEQFF. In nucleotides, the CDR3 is TGTGCCAGCAGCTTATTTCAGGGGTCGGACAATGAGCAGTTCTTC.

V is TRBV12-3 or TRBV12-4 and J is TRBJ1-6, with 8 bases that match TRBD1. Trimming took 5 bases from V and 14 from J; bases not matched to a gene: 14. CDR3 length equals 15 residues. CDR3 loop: CASSRSGTGLITLHF. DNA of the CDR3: TGTGCCAGCAGTCGATCCGGGACAGGCCTTATCACCCTCCACTTT.

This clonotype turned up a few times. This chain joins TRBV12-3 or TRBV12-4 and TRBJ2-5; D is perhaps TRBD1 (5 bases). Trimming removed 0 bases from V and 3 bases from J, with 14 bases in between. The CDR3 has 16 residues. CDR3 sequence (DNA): TGTGCCAGCAGTTTAGCAACTGGGGCCACCAAAGAGACCCAGTACTTC. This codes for CASSLATGATKETQYF.

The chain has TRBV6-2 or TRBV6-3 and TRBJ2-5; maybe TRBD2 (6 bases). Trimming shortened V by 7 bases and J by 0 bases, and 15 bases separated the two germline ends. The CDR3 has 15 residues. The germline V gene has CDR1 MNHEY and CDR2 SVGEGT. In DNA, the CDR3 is TGTGCCAGCAAGATTGGCGGGGCGAACCAAGAGACCCAGTACTTC. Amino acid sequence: CASKIGGANQETQYF.

For the CDR3, the DNA is TGTGCCAGCAGCTTTGGATACACCCGGGACCAGTACTTC. This translates into CASSFGYTRDQYF. This rearrangement joins TRBV5-8 to TRBJ2-5; a weak D match, TRBD2 (5 bases). The ends were cut back, 2 bases at V and 10 bases at J, with 15 bases in the middle. The CDR3 spans 13 residues. Per the germline V gene, CDR1 is SGHTS and CDR2 is YDEGEE. The variable domain in full, with the rest retrieved from reference TRBV5-8 and TRBJ2-5, is EAGVTQSPTHLIKTRGQQATLRCSPISGHTSVYWYQQALGLGLQFLLWYDEGEERNRGNFPPRFSGRQFPNYSSELNVNALELEDSALYLCASSFGYTRDQYFGPGTRLLVL.

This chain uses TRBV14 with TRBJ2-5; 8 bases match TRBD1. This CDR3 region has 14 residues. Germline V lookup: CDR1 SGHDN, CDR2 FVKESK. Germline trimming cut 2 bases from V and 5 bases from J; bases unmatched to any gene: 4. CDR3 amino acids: CASSQQGAFETQYF. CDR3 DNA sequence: TGTGCCAGCAGCCAACAGGGGGCTTTTGAGACCCAGTACTTC.

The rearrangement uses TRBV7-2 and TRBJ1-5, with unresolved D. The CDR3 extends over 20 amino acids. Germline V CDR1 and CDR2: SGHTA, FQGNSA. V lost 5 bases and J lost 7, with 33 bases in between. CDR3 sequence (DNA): TGTGCCAGCAGCCACCTTCAGCGGCAGCGGGGTGGCGTTTCGGGACAGCCCCAGCATTTT. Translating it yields CASSHLQRQRGGVSGQPQHF.

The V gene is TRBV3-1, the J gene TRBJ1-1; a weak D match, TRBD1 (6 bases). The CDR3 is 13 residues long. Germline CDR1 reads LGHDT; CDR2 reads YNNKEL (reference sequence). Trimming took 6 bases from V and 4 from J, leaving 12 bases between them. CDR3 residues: CASRQTGFTEAFF. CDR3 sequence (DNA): TGTGCCAGCAGACAAACAGGGTTCACTGAAGCTTTCTTT.

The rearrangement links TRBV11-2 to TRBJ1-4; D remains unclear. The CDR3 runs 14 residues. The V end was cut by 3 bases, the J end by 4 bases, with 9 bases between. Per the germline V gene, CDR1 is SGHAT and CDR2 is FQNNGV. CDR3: CASSFDWVNEKLFF. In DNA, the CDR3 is TGTGCCAGCAGCTTCGATTGGGTTAATGAAAAACTGTTTTTT.

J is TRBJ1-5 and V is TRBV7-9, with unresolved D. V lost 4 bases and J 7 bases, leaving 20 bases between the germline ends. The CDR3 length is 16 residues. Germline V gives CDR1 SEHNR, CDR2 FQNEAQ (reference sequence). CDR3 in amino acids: CASSSAGVFPGQPQHF. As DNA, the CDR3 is TGTGCCAGCAGCTCAGCGGGAGTTTTCCCCGGACAGCCCCAGCATTTT.

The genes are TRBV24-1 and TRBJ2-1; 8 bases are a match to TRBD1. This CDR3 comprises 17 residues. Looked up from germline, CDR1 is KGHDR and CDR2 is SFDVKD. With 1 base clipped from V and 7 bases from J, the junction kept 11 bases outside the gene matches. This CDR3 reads CATSDFEGQGAWNEQFF. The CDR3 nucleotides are TGTGCCACCAGTGATTTTGAAGGGCAGGGGGCTTGGAATGAGCAGTTCTTC.

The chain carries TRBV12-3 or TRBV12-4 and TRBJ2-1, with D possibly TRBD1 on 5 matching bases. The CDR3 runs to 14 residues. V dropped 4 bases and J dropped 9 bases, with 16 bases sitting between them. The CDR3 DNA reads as TGTGCCAGCAGTTCCCAGATAGGGGCAGGTGAGCAGTTCTTC. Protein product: CASSSQIGAGEQFF.

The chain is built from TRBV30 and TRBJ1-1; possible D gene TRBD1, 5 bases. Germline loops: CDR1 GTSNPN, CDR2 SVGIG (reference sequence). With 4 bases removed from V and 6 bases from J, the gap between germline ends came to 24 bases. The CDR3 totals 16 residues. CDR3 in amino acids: CAWTQGRLPRVPEAFF. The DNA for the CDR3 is TGTGCCTGGACCCAGGGACGTCTACCAAGAGTCCCTGAAGCTTTCTTT.

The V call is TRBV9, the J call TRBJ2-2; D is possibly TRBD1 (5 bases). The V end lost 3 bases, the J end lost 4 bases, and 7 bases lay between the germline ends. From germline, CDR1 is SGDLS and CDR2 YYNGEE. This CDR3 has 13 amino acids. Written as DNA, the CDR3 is TGTGCCAGCAGCGCCAGGGTCACCGGGGAGCTGTTTTTT. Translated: CASSARVTGELFF.

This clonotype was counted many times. The DNA of the CDR3 is TGTGCCAGCAGTTCCACGACACGGGGTTCCTACAATGAGCAGTTCTTC. Translation: CASSSTTRGSYNEQFF. V gene TRBV27 combines with J gene TRBJ2-1, with D possibly being TRBD2 (5 bases). CDR3 size: 16 residues. Per the germline V gene, CDR1 is MNHEY and CDR2 is SMNVEV (reference sequence). Trimming shortened V by 4 bases and J by 1 base, and 14 bases separated the two germline ends.

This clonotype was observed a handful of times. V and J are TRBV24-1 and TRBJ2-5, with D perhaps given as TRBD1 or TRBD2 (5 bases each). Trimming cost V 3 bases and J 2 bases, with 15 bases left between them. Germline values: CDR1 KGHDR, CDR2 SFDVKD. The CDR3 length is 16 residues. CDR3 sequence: CATSDLPGAEQETQYF. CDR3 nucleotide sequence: TGTGCCACCAGTGATCTCCCCGGGGCGGAACAAGAGACCCAGTACTTC.

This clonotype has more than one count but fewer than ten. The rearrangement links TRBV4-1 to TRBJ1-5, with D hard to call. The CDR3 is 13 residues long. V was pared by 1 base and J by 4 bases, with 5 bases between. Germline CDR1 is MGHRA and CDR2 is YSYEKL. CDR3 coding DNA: TGCGCCAGCAGCCAAGTCGGAAATCAGCCCCAGCATTTT. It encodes CASSQVGNQPQHF.

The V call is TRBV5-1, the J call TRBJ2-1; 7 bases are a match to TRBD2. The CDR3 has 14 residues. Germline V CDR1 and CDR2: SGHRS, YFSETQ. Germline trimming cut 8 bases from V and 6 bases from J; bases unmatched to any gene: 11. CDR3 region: CASHRGGSINEQFF. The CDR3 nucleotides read TGCGCCAGTCACCGGGGCGGGAGTATCAATGAGCAGTTCTTC.

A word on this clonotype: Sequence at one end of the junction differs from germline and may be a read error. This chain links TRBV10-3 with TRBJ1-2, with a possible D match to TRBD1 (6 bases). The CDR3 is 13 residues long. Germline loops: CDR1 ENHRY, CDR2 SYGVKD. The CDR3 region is CAISELQGYGYTF. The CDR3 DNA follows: TGTGCCATCAGCGAGTTACAGGGCTATGGCTACACCTTC.

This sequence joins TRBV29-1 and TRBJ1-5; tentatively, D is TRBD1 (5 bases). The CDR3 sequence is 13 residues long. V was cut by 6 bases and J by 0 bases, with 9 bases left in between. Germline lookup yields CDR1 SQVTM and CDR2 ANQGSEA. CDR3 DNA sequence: TGCAGCGTGTTGACAGATAGCAATCAGCCCCAGCATTTT. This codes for CSVLTDSNQPQHF. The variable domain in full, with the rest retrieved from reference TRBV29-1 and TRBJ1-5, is SAVISQKPSRDICQRGTSLTIQCQVDSQVTMMFWYRQQPGQSLTLIATANQGSEATYESGFVIDKFPISRPNLTFSTLTVSNMSPEDSSIYLCSVLTDSNQPQHFGDGTRLSIL.

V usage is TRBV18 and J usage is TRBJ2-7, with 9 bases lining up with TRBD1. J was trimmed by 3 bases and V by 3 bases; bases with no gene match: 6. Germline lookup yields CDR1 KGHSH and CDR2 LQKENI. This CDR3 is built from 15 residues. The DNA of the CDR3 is TGTGCCAGCTCACCTGGGGACAGGGCGATCTACGAGCAGTACTTC. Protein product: CASSPGDRAIYEQYF.

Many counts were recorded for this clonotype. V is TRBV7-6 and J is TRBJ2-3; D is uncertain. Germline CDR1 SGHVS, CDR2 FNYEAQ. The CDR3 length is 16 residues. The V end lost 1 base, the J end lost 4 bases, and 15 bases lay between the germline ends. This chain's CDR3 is CASSLGGSANSDTQYF. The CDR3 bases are TGTGCCAGCAGCTTAGGTGGTTCAGCGAACTCAGATACGCAGTATTTT. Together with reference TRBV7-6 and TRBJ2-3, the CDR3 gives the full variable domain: GAGVSQSPRYKVTKRGQDVALRCDPISGHVSLYWYRQALGQGPEFLTYFNYEAQQDKSGLPNDRFSAERPEGSISTLTIQRTEQRDSAMYRCASSLGGSANSDTQYFGPGTRLTVL.

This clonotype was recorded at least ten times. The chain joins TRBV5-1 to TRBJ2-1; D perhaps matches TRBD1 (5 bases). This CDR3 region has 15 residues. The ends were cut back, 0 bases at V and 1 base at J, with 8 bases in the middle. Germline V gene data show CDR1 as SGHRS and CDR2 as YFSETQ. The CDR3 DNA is TGCGCCAGCAGCTTGGGACAGCCTTCCTACAATGAGCAGTTCTTC. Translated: CASSLGQPSYNEQFF.

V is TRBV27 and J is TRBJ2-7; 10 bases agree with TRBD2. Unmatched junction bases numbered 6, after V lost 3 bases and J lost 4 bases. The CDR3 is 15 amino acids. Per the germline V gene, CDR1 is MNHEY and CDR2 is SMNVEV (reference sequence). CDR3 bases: TGTGCCAGCAGTTTTTTTGGGACTAGCGTATACGAGCAGTACTTC. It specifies CASSFFGTSVYEQYF.

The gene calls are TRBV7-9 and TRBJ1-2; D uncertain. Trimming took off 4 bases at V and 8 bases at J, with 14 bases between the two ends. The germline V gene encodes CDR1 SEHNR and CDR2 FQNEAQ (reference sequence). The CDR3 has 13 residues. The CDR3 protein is CASSSNRMRGYTF. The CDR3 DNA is TGTGCCAGCAGCTCGAACAGAATGCGGGGCTACACCTTC.

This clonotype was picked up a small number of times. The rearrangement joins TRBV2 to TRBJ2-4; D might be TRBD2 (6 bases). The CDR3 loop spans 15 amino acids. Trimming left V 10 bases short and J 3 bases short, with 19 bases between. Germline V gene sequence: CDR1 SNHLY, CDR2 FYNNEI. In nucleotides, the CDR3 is TGTGCCATCTCCGGGGGAGAGGGAGTCAAAAACATTCAGTACTTC. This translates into CAISGGEGVKNIQYF. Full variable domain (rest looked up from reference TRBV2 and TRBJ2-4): EPEVTQTPSHQVTQMGQEVILRCVPISNHLYFYWYRQILGQKVEFLVSFYNNEISEKSEIFDDQFSVERPDGSNFTLKIRSTKLEDSAMYFCAISGGEGVKNIQYFGAGTRLSVL.

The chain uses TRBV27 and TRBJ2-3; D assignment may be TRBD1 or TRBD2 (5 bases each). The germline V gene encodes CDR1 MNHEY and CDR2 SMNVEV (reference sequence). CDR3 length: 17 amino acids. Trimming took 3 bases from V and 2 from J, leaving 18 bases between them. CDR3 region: CASSFPGPYRTTDTQYF. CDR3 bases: TGTGCCAGCAGTTTCCCGGGACCCTATCGAACCACAGATACGCAGTATTTT.

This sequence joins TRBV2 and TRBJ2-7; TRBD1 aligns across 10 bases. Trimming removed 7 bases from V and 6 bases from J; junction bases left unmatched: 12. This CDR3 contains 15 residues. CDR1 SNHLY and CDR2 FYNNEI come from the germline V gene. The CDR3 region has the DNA TGTGCCAGCATACTACCCGGGACAGGGGCTCTCGAGCAGTACTTC. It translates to CASILPGTGALEQYF.